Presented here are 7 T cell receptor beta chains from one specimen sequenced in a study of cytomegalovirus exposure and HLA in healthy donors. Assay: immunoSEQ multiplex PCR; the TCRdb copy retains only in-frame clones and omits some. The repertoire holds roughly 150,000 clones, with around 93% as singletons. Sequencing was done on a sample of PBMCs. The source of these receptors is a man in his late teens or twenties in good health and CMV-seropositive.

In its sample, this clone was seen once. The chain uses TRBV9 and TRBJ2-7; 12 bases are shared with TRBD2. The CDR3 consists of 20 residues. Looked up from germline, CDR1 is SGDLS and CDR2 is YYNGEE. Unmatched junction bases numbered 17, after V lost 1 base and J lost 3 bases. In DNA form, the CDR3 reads TGTGCCAGCAGCGTAATATCCCGGCTAGCGGGAGGGCCGGGGAACTACGAGCAGTACTTC. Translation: CASSVISRLAGGPGNYEQYF.

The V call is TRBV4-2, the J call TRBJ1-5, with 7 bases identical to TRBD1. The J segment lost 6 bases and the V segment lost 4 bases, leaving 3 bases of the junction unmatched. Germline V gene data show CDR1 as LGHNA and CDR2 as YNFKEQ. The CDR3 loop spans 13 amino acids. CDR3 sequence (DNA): TGTGCCAGCAGCCGAGGGGGCGGTCAGCCCCAGCATTTT. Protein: CASSRGGGQPQHF.

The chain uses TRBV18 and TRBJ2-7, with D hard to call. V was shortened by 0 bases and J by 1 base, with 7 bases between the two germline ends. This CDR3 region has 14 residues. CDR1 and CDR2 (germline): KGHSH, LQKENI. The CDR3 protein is CASSPPSVSYEQYF. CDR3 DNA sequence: TGTGCCAGCTCACCACCGAGCGTTTCCTACGAGCAGTACTTC.

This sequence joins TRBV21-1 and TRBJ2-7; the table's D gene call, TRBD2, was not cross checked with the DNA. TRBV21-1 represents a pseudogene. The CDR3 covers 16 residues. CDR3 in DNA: TGTGCCAGCAGCAAAGGATCTGGGAGAACGGCCTACGAGCAGTACTTC. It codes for CASSKGSGRTAYEQYF.

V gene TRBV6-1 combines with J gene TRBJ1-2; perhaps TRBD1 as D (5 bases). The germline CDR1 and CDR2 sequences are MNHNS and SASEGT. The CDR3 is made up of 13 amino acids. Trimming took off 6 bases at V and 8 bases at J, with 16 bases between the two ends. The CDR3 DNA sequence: TGTGCCAGCAGACCCCAGCTCGGGGGGGGCTACACCTTC. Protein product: CASRPQLGGGYTF.

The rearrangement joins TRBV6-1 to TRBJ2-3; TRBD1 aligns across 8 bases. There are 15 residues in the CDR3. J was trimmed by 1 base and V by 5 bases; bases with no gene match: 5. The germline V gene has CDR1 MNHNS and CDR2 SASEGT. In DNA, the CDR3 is TGTGCCAGCAGTACCGAGGGACAGGGCACAGATACGCAGTATTTT. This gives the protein CASSTEGQGTDTQYF.

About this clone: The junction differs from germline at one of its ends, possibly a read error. The CDR3: CASSLDQYNEQFF. CDR3 in DNA: TGTGCCAGCAGCCTAGACCAATACAATGAGCAGTTCTTC. This chain uses TRBV11-3 with TRBJ2-1; D is uncertain. The germline CDR1 and CDR2 sequences are SGHNT and YENEEA. The CDR3 sequence is 13 residues long.